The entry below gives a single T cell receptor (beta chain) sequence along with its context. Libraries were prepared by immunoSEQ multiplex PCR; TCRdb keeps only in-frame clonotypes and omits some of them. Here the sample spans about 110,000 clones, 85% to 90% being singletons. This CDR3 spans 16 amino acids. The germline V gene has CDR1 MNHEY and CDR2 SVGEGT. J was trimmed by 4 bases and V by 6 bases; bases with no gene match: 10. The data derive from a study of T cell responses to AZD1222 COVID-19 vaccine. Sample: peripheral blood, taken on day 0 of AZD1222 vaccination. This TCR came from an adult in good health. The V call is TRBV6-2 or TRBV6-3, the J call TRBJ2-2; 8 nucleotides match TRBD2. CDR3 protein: CASSPRAGVLTGELFF. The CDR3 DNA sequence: TGTGCCAGCAGCCCTCGAGCGGGAGTTCTCACCGGGGAGCTGTTTTTT.